This TCR beta chain was retrieved from a study of radiotherapy plus CTLA-4 blockade in lung cancer. Findings of the study overall: Clones of tumor-derived TCRs expanded in blood after radiotherapy plus ipilimumab. Alongside interferon-beta, early blood T cell clone dynamics were reportedly the best predictor of response.

Germline loops: CDR1 MDHEN, CDR2 SYDVKM. Trimming at V came to 6 bases and at J to 3 bases, leaving 10 bases not matched to a gene. The CDR3 spans 15 residues. The table came from immunoSEQ multiplex PCR; TCRdb's copy has only in-frame clones and leaves some out. Altogether about 51,000 clones are present, roughly 77% being singletons, with the ten largest covering 6.5% to 10%. This clone appeared once. The target antigen is unknown. This sequence joins TRBV28 and TRBJ1-2, with 7 bases matching TRBD1. The sequence was obtained from a human donor with non-small cell lung cancer who had a complete response to radiotherapy plus ipilimumab. The sequences come from peripheral blood, collected from a patient treated with radiotherapy plus ipilimumab. CDR3 in amino acids: CASSTLLQGHYGYTF. The CDR3 DNA reads TGTGCCAGCAGCACCCTCTTACAGGGGCACTATGGCTACACCTTC.